The 9 T cell receptor beta chains given below trace back to one sample, sequenced in a study of CD8 T cells in ankylosing spondylitis. These receptors' targets are unknown. Each CDR3 protein is one row after TCRdb ran MiXCR on the 5' RACE reads. This table holds 200,000 to 250,000 distinct CDR3 sequences, more than 5.5% found once. Study results and limitations: Blood of patients with ankylosing spondylitis appeared to be characterized by a TCR beta motif of about 8 highly homologous variants.

The sequenced sample was blood, either unsorted or a sorted T cell fraction (not recorded which). These receptor sequences come from a male donor with ankylosing spondylitis.

This clonotype was picked up many times. The chain recombines TRBV7-9 with TRBJ2-7; TRBD1 agrees at 9 bases. Germline V gene lookup returns CDR1 SEHNR and CDR2 FQNEAQ (reference sequence). The CDR3 consists of 14 residues. Losses at the gene ends were 4 bases for V and 2 bases for J; bases not matched to a gene: 3. The CDR3, as DNA: TGTGCCAGCAGCTCCAGACAGGGGGCCTACGAGCAGTACTTC. The encoded protein is CASSSRQGAYEQYF.

The table lists this clonotype with many counts. The gene calls are TRBV12-3 or TRBV12-4 and TRBJ1-1; 9 nucleotides agree with TRBD1. This CDR3 has 13 amino acids. Trimming removed 6 bases from V and 10 bases from J; junction bases left unmatched: 9. The CDR3 DNA reads TGTGCCAGCAGCGGGACAGGGATAGTTTCAGCTTTCTTT. It is translated as CASSGTGIVSAFF.

This clonotype has a count of ten or more. This chain uses TRBV7-6 with TRBJ2-3, with D uncertain. This CDR3 spans 13 amino acids. The V and J ends lost 2 bases and 1 base respectively, with 4 bases between them. CDR1 is SGHVS, CDR2 FNYEAQ, per germline. CDR3 sequence: CASSLKRTDTQYF. DNA of the CDR3: TGTGCCAGCAGCTTAAAACGCACAGATACGCAGTATTTT.

This clonotype was counted at least ten times. The chain links TRBV5-6 to TRBJ2-3, with D perhaps matching TRBD1 or TRBD2 (5 bases each). Trimming shortened V by 4 bases and J by 0 bases, and 12 bases separated the two germline ends. Germline CDR1 is SGHDT and CDR2 is YYEEEE. This CDR3 has 15 amino acids. In DNA, the CDR3 is TGTGCCAGCAGCCCCGGGACCCTCAGCACAGATACGCAGTATTTT. Its protein is CASSPGTLSTDTQYF.

This clonotype was seen repeatedly, ten times or more. The rearrangement joins TRBV6-2 or TRBV6-3 to TRBJ1-1; the match to TRBD1 covers 7 bases. Trimming at V came to 6 bases and at J to 4 bases, leaving 2 bases not matched to a gene. This CDR3 contains 12 residues. Per germline, CDR1 MNHEY and CDR2 SVGEGT. CDR3 loop: CASSTGATEAFF. The DNA of the CDR3 is TGTGCCAGCAGCACAGGGGCCACTGAAGCTTTCTTT.

This clonotype was counted only a few times. The chain has TRBV7-9 and TRBJ2-7; TRBD2 might be the D (6 bases). Trimming shortened V by 5 bases and J by 2 bases, and 16 bases separated the two germline ends. There are 15 residues in the CDR3. Germline values: CDR1 SEHNR, CDR2 FQNEAQ (reference sequence). In nucleotides, the CDR3 is TGTGCCAGCAGCGTTAGCGGTCCGAAGGCCTACGAGCAGTACTTC. Amino acids: CASSVSGPKAYEQYF.

In this sample, this clonotype turned up a few times. The gene calls are TRBV7-2 and TRBJ1-3; possible D gene TRBD1, 6 bases. CDR1 and CDR2 from the germline V gene are SGHTA and FQGNSA. Between the trimmed V and J ends, which lost 1 base and 0 bases, there was a span of 10 bases. This CDR3 comprises 16 residues. CDR3 amino acids: CASSLDRGGSGNTIYF. DNA for the CDR3: TGTGCCAGCAGCTTAGATCGAGGGGGCTCTGGAAACACCATATATTTT.

This clonotype was observed a few times. The V and J genes are TRBV9 and TRBJ2-1; D uncertain. Looked up from germline, CDR1 is SGDLS and CDR2 is YYNGEE. The CDR3 sequence is 11 residues long. V gave up 0 bases and J gave up 8 bases, with 3 bases separating them. The CDR3: CASSVGYEQFF. CDR3 nucleotide sequence: TGTGCCAGCAGCGTAGGGTATGAGCAGTTCTTC.

This clonotype was found many times. This chain joins TRBV7-9 and TRBJ2-3; 7 bases line up with TRBD2. V lost 7 bases, J lost 8 bases, and 6 bases stayed unmatched. CDR3 length: 12 amino acids. Per the germline V gene, CDR1 is SEHNR and CDR2 is FQNEAQ (reference sequence). Here the CDR3 DNA reads TGTGCCAGCAAGCGTGGCGGGGGTACGCAGTATTTT. Protein: CASKRGGGTQYF.